These 24 T cell receptor beta chains came from one sample sequenced in a study of long-term antiretroviral therapy in people with HIV. This was the immunoSEQ v3.0 assay at survey level. Sequencing used immunoSEQ multiplex PCR; TCRdb keeps in-frame clones, though not all of them. This table holds approximately 5,000 clones, around 80% found once. The sequencing here drew on unsorted PBMCs, taken 1.8 years before starting antiretroviral therapy. The receptor set was obtained from a middle-aged man with HIV.

In its sample, this clone was seen once. The chain carries TRBV4-3 and TRBJ2-7; D uncertain. V was shortened by 3 bases and J by 6 bases, with 12 bases between the two germline ends. This CDR3 region has 13 residues. Per the germline V gene, CDR1 is LGHNA and CDR2 is YSLEER. The CDR3 loop reads CASSQSPTGEQYF. The DNA for the CDR3 is TGCGCCAGCAGCCAGTCCCCAACCGGCGAGCAGTACTTC.

In this sample, this clone is medium-sized (0.01 to 0.1%). V and J are TRBV21-1 and TRBJ1-1; TRBD1 reflects the table's D call only, with no check against the DNA. TRBV21-1 counts as a pseudogene. This CDR3 is 14 amino acids long. CDR3 sequence reads: CASILWGTRTEAFF. CDR3 nucleotide sequence: TGTGCCAGCATTCTATGGGGCACCCGGACTGAAGCTTTCTTT.

J is TRBJ2-1 and V is TRBV30; 15 bases match TRBD2. This CDR3 is built from 14 residues. J lost 6 bases, V lost 5 bases, and 2 bases had no gene match. From germline, CDR1 is GTSNPN and CDR2 SVGIG (reference sequence). As DNA, the CDR3 is TGTGCCTGGTCGGGACTAGCGGGAGGCAATGAGCAGTTCTTC. Residues: CAWSGLAGGNEQFF.

V gene TRBV6-5 combines with J gene TRBJ2-7, with 7 bases identical to TRBD2. The V gene end was trimmed by 5 bases and the J gene end by 0 bases; junction bases not matched to a gene: 7. CDR3 length: 15 residues. CDR1 and CDR2 from the germline V gene are MNHEY and SVGAGI. The DNA for the CDR3 is TGTGCCAGCAGTCCTGGGAGGGCCCGCTCCTACGAGCAGTACTTC. As protein: CASSPGRARSYEQYF.

This chain connects TRBV27 to TRBJ1-4, with D perhaps matching TRBD1 (6 bases). This CDR3 has 14 residues. The germline V gene encodes CDR1 MNHEY and CDR2 SMNVEV (reference sequence). The V end lost 3 bases, the J end lost 3 bases, and 8 bases lay between the germline ends. CDR3 sequence: CASSFRGANEKLFF. The CDR3 region has the DNA TGTGCCAGCAGTTTCAGGGGAGCTAATGAAAAACTGTTTTTT.

The genes are TRBV18 and TRBJ1-1; D may be TRBD1 (6 bases). CDR1 and CDR2 (germline): KGHSH, LQKENI. Between the trimmed V and J ends, which lost 6 bases and 4 bases, there was a span of 15 bases. The CDR3 contains 14 residues. The CDR3 nucleotides read TGTGCCAGCTCTCCATCGGGGGGCGGCACTGAAGCTTTCTTT. Its protein product is CASSPSGGGTEAFF.

In its sample, this clone was seen a few times. This chain joins TRBV29-1 and TRBJ1-2; D is unclear. Between the trimmed V and J ends, which lost 0 bases and 4 bases, there was a span of 3 bases. The CDR3 runs to 11 residues. Germline values: CDR1 SQVTM, CDR2 ANQGSEA. CDR3 residues: CSVEEGYGYTF. In nucleotides, the CDR3 is TGCAGCGTTGAAGAGGGCTATGGCTACACCTTC.

The chain combines TRBV9 with TRBJ2-7; 13 nucleotides align to TRBD2. The germline V gene encodes CDR1 SGDLS and CDR2 YYNGEE. The CDR3 sequence is 17 residues long. Germline trimming cut 4 bases from V and 6 bases from J; bases unmatched to any gene: 13. Here the CDR3 reads CASSPEFGTSGIIEQYF. The CDR3 coding sequence is TGTGCCAGCAGCCCCGAGTTCGGGACTAGCGGGATAATCGAGCAGTACTTC.

The chain is built from TRBV27 and TRBJ2-7, with a tentative D call TRBD2 (6 bases). The germline V gene has CDR1 MNHEY and CDR2 SMNVEV (reference sequence). V was shortened by 1 base and J by 0 bases, with 19 bases between the two germline ends. The CDR3 runs 18 residues. The CDR3 DNA reads as TGTGCCAGCAGTTTATTAGGGACTGTTACCAGGAGCTCCTACGAGCAGTACTTC. This gives the protein CASSLLGTVTRSSYEQYF.

The V and J genes are TRBV9 and TRBJ1-4; weak D call: TRBD1 (6 bases). The CDR3 extends over 15 amino acids. CDR1 is SGDLS and CDR2 is YYNGEE in the germline V gene. V gave up 2 bases and J gave up 2 bases, with 10 bases separating them. The CDR3 DNA reads as TGTGCCAGCAGCGTTTTAGGGGGTACTAATGAAAAACTGTTTTTT. It codes for CASSVLGGTNEKLFF.

The J gene is TRBJ2-2, the V gene TRBV5-1; possibly TRBD1 for D (6 bases). Trimming stripped 0 bases from V and 4 bases from J, with 10 bases between. The CDR3 length is 15 residues. Germline V lookup: CDR1 SGHRS, CDR2 YFSETQ. CDR3 amino acids: CASSLAAGVTGELFF. In DNA form, the CDR3 reads TGCGCCAGCAGCTTGGCAGCAGGGGTCACCGGGGAGCTGTTTTTT. The whole variable domain, filled in from reference TRBV5-1 and TRBJ2-2, reads KAGVTQTPRYLIKTRGQQVTLSCSPISGHRSVSWYQQTPGQGLQFLFEYFSETQRNKGNFPGRFSGRQFSNSRSEMNVSTLELGDSALYLCASSLAAGVTGELFFGEGSRLTVL.

Here the CDR3 reads CASTLTEGKRGGYTF. The CDR3 DNA reads TGTGCCAGCACCTTGACAGAGGGAAAAAGAGGCGGCTACACCTTC. The chain carries TRBV11-2 and TRBJ1-2; D is possibly TRBD1 (5 bases). V was trimmed by 7 bases and J by 8 bases, leaving 23 bases between them. This CDR3 has 15 amino acids. Germline CDR1 and CDR2: SGHAT and FQNNGV.

The V call is TRBV7-2, the J call TRBJ1-1, with a weak D call TRBD1 (5 bases). V was pared by 5 bases and J by 1 base, with 14 bases between. The CDR3 consists of 15 residues. Germline loops: CDR1 SGHTA, CDR2 FQGNSA. The CDR3, as DNA: TGTGCCAGCAGCGAGGGGCCGGGTTGGAACACTGAAGCTTTCTTT. Residues: CASSEGPGWNTEAFF.

A few counts support this clone. This chain connects TRBV25-1 to TRBJ1-2; D gene ambiguous. This CDR3 comprises 12 residues. V lost 8 bases and J 7 bases, leaving 14 bases between the germline ends. Germline-derived CDR1 and CDR2 are MGHDK and SYGVNS. The CDR3 DNA is TGTGCCAGCCGCACCTGGGGTGGTGGCTACACCTTC. Residues: CASRTWGGGYTF.

This clone was seen a handful of times. V usage is TRBV6-5 and J usage is TRBJ2-7, with D possibly being TRBD1 (6 bases). The CDR3 loop spans 15 amino acids. V was pared by 4 bases and J by 2 bases, with 15 bases between. The germline CDR1 and CDR2 sequences are MNHEY and SVGAGI. The CDR3 sequence is CASSSADRRTYEQYF. The CDR3 DNA is TGTGCCAGCAGTTCGGCAGACAGGCGAACCTACGAGCAGTACTTC.

The gene calls are TRBV27 and TRBJ2-3; 9 positions agree with TRBD1. Germline V gives CDR1 MNHEY, CDR2 SMNVEV (reference sequence). V shed 5 bases, J shed 4 bases, and the junction held 10 bases outside the gene matches. CDR3 length: 16 residues. The CDR3 sequence: CASSGRTGAYPDTQYF. CDR3 coding DNA: TGTGCCAGCAGTGGGAGGACAGGGGCGTATCCAGATACGCAGTATTTT.

The V call is TRBV18, the J call TRBJ1-2; possibly TRBD1 for D (6 bases). Germline V lookup: CDR1 KGHSH, CDR2 LQKENI. V was clipped by 3 bases and J by 1 base, with 6 bases between them. This CDR3 is 13 amino acids long. CDR3 in amino acids: CASSPDSNYGYTF. CDR3 DNA sequence: TGTGCCAGCTCACCGGACAGTAACTATGGCTACACCTTC.

The V call is TRBV18, the J call TRBJ2-3, with 7 bases matching TRBD1. Germline CDR1 and CDR2: KGHSH and LQKENI. This CDR3 is 15 amino acids long. Germline trimming cut 6 bases from V and 4 bases from J; bases unmatched to any gene: 10. This chain's CDR3 is CASSLSTGSADTQYF. The CDR3 DNA follows: TGTGCCAGCTCCCTATCGACAGGGTCCGCAGATACGCAGTATTTT. The variable domain in full, with the rest retrieved from reference TRBV18 and TRBJ2-3, is NAGVMQNPRHLVRRRGQEARLRCSPMKGHSHVYWYRQLPEEGLKFMVYLQKENIIDESGMPKERFSAEFPKEGPSILRIQQVVRGDSAAYFCASSLSTGSADTQYFGPGTRLTVL.

This chain connects TRBV5-1 to TRBJ1-2; D is ambiguous. Germline V gene sequence: CDR1 SGHRS, CDR2 YFSETQ. V was pared by 2 bases and J by 3 bases, with 17 bases between. This CDR3 is 16 amino acids long. CDR3 sequence (DNA): TGCGCCAGCAGCTTCGACCCCACTGACAAGGACTATGGCTACACCTTC. Amino acids: CASSFDPTDKDYGYTF. The full variable domain, in which reference TRBV5-1 and TRBJ1-2 provide the parts outside the CDR3, is KAGVTQTPRYLIKTRGQQVTLSCSPISGHRSVSWYQQTPGQGLQFLFEYFSETQRNKGNFPGRFSGRQFSNSRSEMNVSTLELGDSALYLCASSFDPTDKDYGYTFGSGTRLTVV.

This chain joins TRBV25-1 and TRBJ2-2; D is possibly TRBD1 (6 bases). The V gene's germline CDR1 is MGHDK and CDR2 SYGVNS. V was shortened by 11 bases and J by 2 bases, with 12 bases between the two germline ends. The CDR3 is 13 amino acids. Written as DNA, the CDR3 is TGTGCCTCCCACAGGGCAAACACCGGGGAGCTGTTTTTT. Translation: CASHRANTGELFF.

This clone was counted a few times. The V call is TRBV9, the J call TRBJ2-3; D may match TRBD1 or TRBD2 (5 bases each). Trimming took 2 bases from V and 6 from J, leaving 13 bases between them. The CDR3 sequence is 14 residues long. From germline, CDR1 is SGDLS and CDR2 YYNGEE. CDR3 protein: CASSVIGAGDTQYF. The CDR3 region has the DNA TGTGCCAGCAGCGTTATCGGGGCTGGGGATACGCAGTATTTT.

The chain employs TRBV7-9 and TRBJ2-5; no definite D call. Trimming stripped 1 base from V and 5 bases from J, with 2 bases between. CDR3 length: 11 residues. In germline, CDR1 is SEHNR, CDR2 FQNEAQ (reference sequence). This CDR3 is CASSLDETQYF. The CDR3 nucleotides read TGTGCCAGCAGCTTAGACGAGACCCAGTACTTC.

This chain joins TRBV11-1 and TRBJ2-4, with D maybe TRBD1 (6 bases). With 1 base removed from V and 8 bases from J, the gap between germline ends came to 18 bases. This CDR3 is 16 amino acids long. From germline, CDR1 is SGHAT and CDR2 FQDESV (reference sequence). CDR3 sequence: CASSLDYVGDTHIQYF. The DNA of the CDR3 is TGTGCCAGCAGCTTAGATTACGTTGGGGACACCCACATTCAGTACTTC.

This chain joins TRBV30 and TRBJ2-5; 8 nucleotides agree with TRBD2. V trimming: 5 bases; J trimming: 5 bases; junction bases outside the gene matches: 4. CDR1 and CDR2 (germline): GTSNPN, SVGIG (reference sequence). This CDR3 is built from 12 residues. The CDR3 sequence: CAWEPGGETQYF. The DNA of the CDR3 is TGTGCCTGGGAACCGGGGGGGGAGACCCAGTACTTC.